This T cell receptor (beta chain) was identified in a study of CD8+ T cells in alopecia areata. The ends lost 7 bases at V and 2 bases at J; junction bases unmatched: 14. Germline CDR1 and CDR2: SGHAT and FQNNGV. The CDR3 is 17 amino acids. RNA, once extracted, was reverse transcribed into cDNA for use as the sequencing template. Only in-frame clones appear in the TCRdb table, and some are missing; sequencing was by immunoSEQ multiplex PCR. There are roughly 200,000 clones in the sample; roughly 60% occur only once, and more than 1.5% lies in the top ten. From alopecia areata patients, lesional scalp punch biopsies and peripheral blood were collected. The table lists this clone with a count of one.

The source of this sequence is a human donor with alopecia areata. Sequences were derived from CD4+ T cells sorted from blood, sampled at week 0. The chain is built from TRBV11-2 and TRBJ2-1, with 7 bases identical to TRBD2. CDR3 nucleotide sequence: TGTGCCAGCACCCAATCGCGGGGGTACCCAACCTACAATGAGCAGTTCTTC. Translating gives CASTQSRGYPTYNEQFF.